This TCR beta chain derives from a study of blood T cell repertoires in COVID-19. Study-level information: Some COVID-19 samples were acute and others convalescent; all came from the United States, Italy and Spain. PBMCs, B-cell-depleted T cells, or T cells were the source of the cDNA or gDNA that made up the material.

Germline assignment: CDR1 SQVTM and CDR2 ANQGSEA. The CDR3 is 14 amino acids. V lost 0 bases and J 4 bases, leaving 12 bases between the germline ends. Original analysis: Amplification from reference gene primers served as the basis for estimated nucleated cell counts. Sequencing used immunoSEQ multiplex PCR; TCRdb keeps in-frame clones, though not all of them. V and J calls plus clone size are reproduced from that table; the DNA served to infer D and trimming. The sample consists of about 360,000 clones, about 86% of them appearing once. This TCR came from a young man with active or convalescent COVID-19. Material for sequencing was peripheral blood. The rearrangement links TRBV29-1 to TRBJ1-1; weak D call: TRBD1 (5 bases). The CDR3 is CSVEEIQGGTEAFF. CDR3 DNA: TGCAGCGTTGAAGAAATTCAGGGCGGCACTGAAGCTTTCTTT. Full variable domain (remainder filled in from reference TRBV29-1 and TRBJ1-1): SAVISQKPSRDICQRGTSLTIQCQVDSQVTMMFWYRQQPGQSLTLIATANQGSEATYESGFVIDKFPISRPNLTFSTLTVSNMSPEDSSIYLCSVEEIQGGTEAFFGQGTRLTVV.